The entry that follows covers one TCR beta chain sequence. Its antigen is still unknown. This CDR3 is 13 amino acids long. V gave up 3 bases and J gave up 10 bases; unmatched junction bases: 5. The germline CDR1 and CDR2 sequences are MNHEY and SVGAGI. This record comes from a study of T cell clonotyping in hematopoietic cell transplantation. General observations from the study: Higher Inverse Simpson Index values in graft donor and pretransplant recipient predicted broader posttransplant TCR diversity. No sorting was done, leaving CD4 and CD8 contributions mixed. Few recipient clonotypes overlapped donors; over 95% were de novo at given depth.

Repertoires were generated with immunoSEQ multiplex PCR, while TCRdb's copy carries only in-frame clones and drops some. The sample includes approximately 41,000 clones, 95% seen only once; the top ten take roughly 0.9%. The clonotype comes from a man aged 30 to 45 in good health. Some clones in this sample may be carry-over from other donors' samples. The material sequenced was peripheral blood mononuclear cells. The genes are TRBV6-5 and TRBJ2-1; 8 bases line up with TRBD2. CDR3 protein: CASSYLGLEEQFF. Written as DNA, the CDR3 is TGTGCCAGCAGTTATCTGGGACTAGAGGAGCAGTTCTTC.